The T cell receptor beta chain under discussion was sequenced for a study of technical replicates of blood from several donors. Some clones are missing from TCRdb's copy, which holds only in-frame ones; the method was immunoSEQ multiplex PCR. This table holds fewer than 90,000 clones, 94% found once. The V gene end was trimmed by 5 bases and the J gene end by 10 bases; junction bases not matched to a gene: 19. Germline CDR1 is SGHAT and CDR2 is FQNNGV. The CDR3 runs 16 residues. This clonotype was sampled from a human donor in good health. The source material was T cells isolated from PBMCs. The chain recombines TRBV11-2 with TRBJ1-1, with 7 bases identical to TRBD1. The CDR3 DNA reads TGTGCCAGCAGCCCGGGATCCAGGATAGGGGGCGAAGGAGCTTTCTTT. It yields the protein CASSPGSRIGGEGAFF.